These 23 T cell receptor beta chains came from one sample sequenced in a study of metastatic and nonmetastatic thyroid tumors. All patients were treatment-naive before thyroid surgery. TCRdb re-analyzed the PCR reads through MiXCR. The table records around 34,000 clones, about a sixth of them present only once. Material for sequencing was blood. These receptors came from a female donor with papillary thyroid cancer or a benign thyroid nodule (not recorded which). Some clones in this sample may be carry-over from other donors' samples.

This clone has ten or more counts. This chain uses TRBV27 with TRBJ1-1; D may be TRBD1 (5 bases). The germline V gene has CDR1 MNHEY and CDR2 SMNVEV (reference sequence). CDR3 length: 13 amino acids. V was cut by 7 bases and J by 6 bases, with 15 bases left in between. The CDR3: CASIPPGVAEAFF. CDR3 bases: TGTGCCAGCATTCCTCCGGGGGTAGCTGAAGCTTTCTTT.

This clone was seen many times. This chain connects TRBV12-3 or TRBV12-4 to TRBJ2-1, with TRBD1 matching 8 bases. The CDR3 is 12 residues long. The V gene end was trimmed by 6 bases and the J gene end by 7 bases; junction bases not matched to a gene: 2. The DNA for the CDR3 is TGTGCCAGCAGGACAGGGGTAAATGAGCAGTTCTTC. This translates into CASRTGVNEQFF.

A note on this clone: A single base separates this from a much larger clone, so it may be a read error. This specimen includes other DNA sequences encoding the same CDR3. The chain links TRBV29-1 to TRBJ2-3; D remains ambiguous. Germline values: CDR1 SQVTM, CDR2 ANQGSEA. The CDR3 spans 12 residues. The V end lost 5 bases, the J end lost 4 bases, and 10 bases lay between the germline ends. The CDR3 loop is CSVLGHPDTQYF. The CDR3 coding sequence is TGCAGCGTTTTGGGTCACCCAGATACGCAGTATTTT.

This rearrangement joins TRBV4-3 to TRBJ2-1; TRBD2 matches at 9 bases. The V gene's germline CDR1 is LGHNA and CDR2 YSLEER. The CDR3 extends over 17 amino acids. The trim removed 0 bases at V and 7 bases at J, leaving 10 bases unmatched. The CDR3 region is CASSQEGAAGGPNEQFF. Written as DNA, the CDR3 is TGCGCCAGCAGCCAAGAAGGTGCGGCGGGAGGGCCAAATGAGCAGTTCTTC.

V gene TRBV7-9 combines with J gene TRBJ2-5, with D unresolved. Trimming removed 4 bases from V and 7 bases from J, with 10 bases in between. Germline-derived CDR1 and CDR2 are SEHNR and FQNEAQ (reference sequence). The CDR3 consists of 12 residues. DNA of the CDR3: TGTGCCAGCAGCTCAGGTCATGGGACCCAGTACTTC. Translation: CASSSGHGTQYF.

This clone was seen a handful of times. A much more abundant neighbour one base away suggests this may be a read error. This chain joins TRBV5-4 and TRBJ2-7, with D perhaps TRBD1 (5 bases). CDR1 is SGHNT, CDR2 YYREEE, per germline (reference sequence). V was shortened by 4 bases and J by 4 bases, with 9 bases between the two germline ends. This CDR3 contains 12 residues. The CDR3 region is CASSEDIYEQYF. The CDR3 coding sequence is TGTGCCAGCAGCGAGGACATTTACGAGCAGTACTTC.

On this clone itself: The junction departs from the called germline gene at one end, perhaps through a read error. DNA of the CDR3: TGTGCCAGCAGTGAATGGTCAGGGTCCCCCTACGAGCAGTACTTC. Its protein is CASSEWSGSPYEQYF. The chain has TRBV10-3 and TRBJ2-7, with D tentatively TRBD1 (5 bases). Per the germline V gene, CDR1 is ENHRY and CDR2 is SYGVKD. CDR3 size: 15 residues.

This chain uses TRBV7-9 with TRBJ2-5, with D unclear. The CDR3 sequence is 14 residues long. Germline V gene sequence: CDR1 SEHNR, CDR2 FQNEAQ (reference sequence). The V and J ends lost 2 bases and 5 bases respectively, with 12 bases between them. CDR3 region: CASSLTVESETQYF. Here the CDR3 DNA reads TGTGCCAGCAGCTTAACGGTAGAGTCGGAGACCCAGTACTTC.

This clone has at least ten counts. The chain couples TRBV6-1 to TRBJ2-7; unclear D gene. Trimming pared 2 bases from V and 6 bases from J, leaving 14 bases between. The germline V gene has CDR1 MNHNS and CDR2 SASEGT. The CDR3 contains 14 residues. The CDR3 region is CASSEPVSNSEQYF. CDR3 sequence (DNA): TGTGCCAGCAGTGAACCTGTCTCAAACTCCGAGCAGTACTTC.

The chain is built from TRBV5-1 and TRBJ1-1; TRBD1 agrees at 7 bases. Germline lookup yields CDR1 SGHRS and CDR2 YFSETQ. The CDR3 is 15 residues long. J was trimmed by 4 bases and V by 1 base; bases with no gene match: 7. DNA of the CDR3: TGCGCCAGCAGCTTGCCGTCGCAGGGGGGCACTGAAGCTTTCTTT. Translating it yields CASSLPSQGGTEAFF.

This clone came up many times. The chain carries TRBV19 and TRBJ1-5, with a possible D match to TRBD1 (6 bases). The CDR3 is 15 amino acids. Germline-derived CDR1 and CDR2 are LNHDA and SQIVND (reference sequence). Trimming shortened V by 5 bases and J by 4 bases, and 15 bases separated the two germline ends. The CDR3 DNA sequence: TGTGCCAGTAGTCCCCCAGGGGAAGGGAATCAGCCCCAGCATTTT. Translation gives CASSPPGEGNQPQHF.

In this sample, this clone turned up many times. This chain uses TRBV24-1 with TRBJ2-7; 8 nucleotides line up with TRBD2. The CDR3 covers 13 residues. CDR1 and CDR2 from the germline V gene are KGHDR and SFDVKD. Germline trimming cut 4 bases from V and 9 bases from J; bases unmatched to any gene: 7. The CDR3 spells CATSDLGSGAQYF. The CDR3 DNA follows: TGTGCCACCAGTGACCTGGGTAGCGGGGCGCAGTACTTC.

This clone was seen many times. V gene TRBV13 combines with J gene TRBJ2-5, with TRBD2 matching over 13 bases. CDR3 size: 16 residues. Germline-derived CDR1 and CDR2 are PRHDT and FYEKMQ (reference sequence). The ends lost 6 bases at V and 10 bases at J; junction bases unmatched: 14. CDR3 bases: TGTGCCAGCAGTCCGACGACTAGCGGGAGGCCCAGGGGCCAGTACTTC. Encoded protein: CASSPTTSGRPRGQYF. Full variable domain (outside the CDR3, taken from reference TRBV13 and TRBJ2-5): AAGVIQSPRHLIKEKRETATLKCYPIPRHDTVYWYQQGPGQDPQFLISFYEKMQSDKGSIPDRFSAQQFSDYHSELNMSSLELGDSALYFCASSPTTSGRPRGQYFGPGTRLLVL.

This clone was recorded at least ten times. J is TRBJ2-5 and V is TRBV28, with a weak D call TRBD2 (6 bases). The CDR3 runs to 13 residues. Germline CDR1 MDHEN, CDR2 SYDVKM. V shed 3 bases and J shed 6 bases, with 11 bases lying between them. CDR3 region: CASSFSGGKTQYF. DNA of the CDR3: TGTGCCAGCAGTTTTTCCGGCGGGAAGACCCAGTACTTC.

This clone has ten or more counts. V gene TRBV11-2 combines with J gene TRBJ2-5; 8 bases match TRBD2. Germline V gene sequence: CDR1 SGHAT, CDR2 FQNNGV. The CDR3 length is 15 residues. V trimming: 5 bases; J trimming: 4 bases; junction bases outside the gene matches: 9. The CDR3 spells CASSPRGGWGETQYF. The CDR3 DNA is TGTGCCAGCAGCCCGCGCGGGGGGTGGGGAGAGACCCAGTACTTC.

This rearrangement joins TRBV5-1 to TRBJ2-7; TRBD2 agrees at 13 bases. The germline V gene encodes CDR1 SGHRS and CDR2 YFSETQ. The J segment lost 5 bases and the V segment lost 3 bases, leaving 8 bases of the junction unmatched. CDR3 length: 16 residues. CDR3 sequence: CASSSNGLAGVHEQYF. The CDR3 DNA follows: TGCGCCAGCAGCTCCAACGGACTAGCGGGAGTCCACGAGCAGTACTTC.

This clone was counted many times. J is TRBJ2-1 and V is TRBV6-1, with TRBD2 matching 9 bases. The V segment lost 3 bases and the J segment 2 bases; nucleotides outside the gene matches: 2. CDR1 and CDR2 (germline): MNHNS, SASEGT. CDR3 length: 15 amino acids. The CDR3, as DNA: TGTGCCAGCAGTGAGACTAGCGGTGCCTACAATGAGCAGTTCTTC. This translates into CASSETSGAYNEQFF.

Relative to its sample, this clone is medium-sized. This sequence joins TRBV12-3 or TRBV12-4 and TRBJ2-1, with TRBD2 matching 8 bases. J was trimmed by 0 bases and V by 1 base; bases with no gene match: 5. This CDR3 contains 17 residues. The CDR3 bases are TGTGCCAGCAGTTTAGAACTAGCGGATTACTCCTACAATGAGCAGTTCTTC. Translating it yields CASSLELADYSYNEQFF.

In its sample, this clone was seen a few times. This could be a read error, since a much larger clone is one nucleotide away. V and J are TRBV7-9 and TRBJ2-3; D is unclear. The germline gives CDR1 SEHNR, CDR2 FQNEAQ (reference sequence). The CDR3 has 14 residues. Trimming took off 2 bases at V and 6 bases at J, with 12 bases between the two ends. The CDR3 reads CASSLSSNRDTQYF. DNA for the CDR3: TGTGCCAGCAGCTTATCCTCGAATCGGGATACGCAGTATTTT.

This clone was counted at least ten times. The J gene is TRBJ1-6, the V gene TRBV28; D gene uncertain. The CDR3 is made up of 13 amino acids. CDR1 MDHEN and CDR2 SYDVKM come from the germline V gene. Trimming left V 6 bases short and J 9 bases short, with 12 bases between. As DNA, the CDR3 is TGTGCCAGCAGCCTTTCTGGAGGTTCACCCCTCCACTTT. The encoded protein is CASSLSGGSPLHF.

This clone appeared many times. The chain joins TRBV15 to TRBJ1-1; unclear D gene. In germline, CDR1 is LNHNV, CDR2 YYDKDF (reference sequence). The CDR3 spans 15 residues. V lost 0 bases and J 3 bases, leaving 11 bases between the germline ends. The DNA of the CDR3 is TGTGCCACCAGCAGAGATGGTTTTCCTGACACTGAAGCTTTCTTT. It is translated as CATSRDGFPDTEAFF.

This clone was picked up many times. The same CDR3 also results from other DNA sequences found in this sample. This rearrangement joins TRBV28 to TRBJ2-3; D ambiguous. This CDR3 has 11 residues. Germline V gives CDR1 MDHEN, CDR2 SYDVKM. Trimming removed 9 bases at V and 10 bases at J, with 14 bases between. The DNA of the CDR3 is TGTGCCAGTACAGTGGGATCGGCGCAGTATTTT. As protein: CASTVGSAQYF.

This clone was found many times. The genes are TRBV9 and TRBJ2-7; no reliable D call. The V end lost 2 bases, the J end lost 4 bases, and 7 bases lay between the germline ends. This CDR3 has 12 residues. Germline V gene data show CDR1 as SGDLS and CDR2 as YYNGEE. CDR3 coding DNA: TGTGCCAGCAGCGTCGGAGATTACGAGCAGTACTTC. Its protein product is CASSVGDYEQYF.